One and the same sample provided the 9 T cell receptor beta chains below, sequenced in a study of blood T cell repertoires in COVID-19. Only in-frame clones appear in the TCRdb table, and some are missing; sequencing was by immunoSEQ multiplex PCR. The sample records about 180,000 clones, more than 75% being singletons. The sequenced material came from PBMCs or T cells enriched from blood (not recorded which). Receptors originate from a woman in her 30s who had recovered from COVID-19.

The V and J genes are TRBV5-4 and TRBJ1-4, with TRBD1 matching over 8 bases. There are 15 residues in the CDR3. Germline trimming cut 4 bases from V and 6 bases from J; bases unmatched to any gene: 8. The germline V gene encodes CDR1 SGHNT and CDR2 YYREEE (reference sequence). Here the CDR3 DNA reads TGTGCCAGCAGCAAGGGACAGGCTACACATGAAAAACTGTTTTTT. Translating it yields CASSKGQATHEKLFF.

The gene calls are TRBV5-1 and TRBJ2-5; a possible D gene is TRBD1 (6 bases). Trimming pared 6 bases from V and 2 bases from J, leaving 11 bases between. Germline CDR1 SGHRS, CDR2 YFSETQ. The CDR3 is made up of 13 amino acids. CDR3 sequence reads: CASNLRGQETQYF. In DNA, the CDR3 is TGCGCCAGCAACCTGAGGGGGCAAGAGACCCAGTACTTC.

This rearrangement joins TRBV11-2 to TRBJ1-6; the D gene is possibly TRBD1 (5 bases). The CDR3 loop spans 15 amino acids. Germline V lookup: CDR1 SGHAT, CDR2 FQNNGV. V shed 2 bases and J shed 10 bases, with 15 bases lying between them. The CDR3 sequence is CASSLRGTTQSPLHF. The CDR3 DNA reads TGTGCCAGCAGCTTAAGGGGCACCACCCAATCACCCCTCCACTTT.

As DNA, the CDR3 is TGTGCCAGCAGCTTAATGGGGGACAGGGATGGCTACACCTTC. Its protein is CASSLMGDRDGYTF. The chain couples TRBV7-8 to TRBJ1-2, with TRBD1 identical over 9 bases. The CDR3 has 14 amino acids. Germline trimming cut 2 bases from V and 6 bases from J; bases unmatched to any gene: 4. In germline, CDR1 is SGHVS, CDR2 FQNEAQ.

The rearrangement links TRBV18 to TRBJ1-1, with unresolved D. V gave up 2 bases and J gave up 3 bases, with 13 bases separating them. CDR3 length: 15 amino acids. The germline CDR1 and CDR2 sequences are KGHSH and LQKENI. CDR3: CASSPGAGWDTEAFF. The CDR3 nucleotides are TGTGCCAGCTCACCAGGAGCCGGGTGGGACACTGAAGCTTTCTTT.

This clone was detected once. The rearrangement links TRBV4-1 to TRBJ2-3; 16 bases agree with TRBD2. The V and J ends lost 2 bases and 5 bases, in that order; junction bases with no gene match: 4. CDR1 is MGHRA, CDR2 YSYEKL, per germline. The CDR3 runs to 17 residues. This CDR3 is CASSQLGTSGREDTQYF. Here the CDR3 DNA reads TGCGCCAGCAGCCAACTCGGGACTAGCGGGAGGGAAGATACGCAGTATTTT.

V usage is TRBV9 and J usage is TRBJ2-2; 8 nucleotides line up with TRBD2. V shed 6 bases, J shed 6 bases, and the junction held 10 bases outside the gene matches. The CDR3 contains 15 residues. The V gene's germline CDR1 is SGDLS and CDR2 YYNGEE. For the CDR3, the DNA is TGTGCCAGCACTTTCGGGGTAGCGGGATCCGGGGAGCTGTTTTTT. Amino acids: CASTFGVAGSGELFF.

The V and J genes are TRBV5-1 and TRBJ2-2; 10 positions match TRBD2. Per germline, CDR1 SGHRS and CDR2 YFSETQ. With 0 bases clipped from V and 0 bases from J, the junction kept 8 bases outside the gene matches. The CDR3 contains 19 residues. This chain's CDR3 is CASSLAVAGGLSNTGELFF. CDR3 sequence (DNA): TGCGCCAGCAGCTTGGCGGTAGCGGGAGGACTATCGAACACCGGGGAGCTGTTTTTT.

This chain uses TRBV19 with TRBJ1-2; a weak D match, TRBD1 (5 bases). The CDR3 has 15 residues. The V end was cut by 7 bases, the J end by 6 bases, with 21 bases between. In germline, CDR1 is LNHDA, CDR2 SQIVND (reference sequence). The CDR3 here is CASNPPTEAKDGYTF. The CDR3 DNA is TGTGCCAGTAATCCTCCGACAGAGGCGAAGGATGGCTACACCTTC.